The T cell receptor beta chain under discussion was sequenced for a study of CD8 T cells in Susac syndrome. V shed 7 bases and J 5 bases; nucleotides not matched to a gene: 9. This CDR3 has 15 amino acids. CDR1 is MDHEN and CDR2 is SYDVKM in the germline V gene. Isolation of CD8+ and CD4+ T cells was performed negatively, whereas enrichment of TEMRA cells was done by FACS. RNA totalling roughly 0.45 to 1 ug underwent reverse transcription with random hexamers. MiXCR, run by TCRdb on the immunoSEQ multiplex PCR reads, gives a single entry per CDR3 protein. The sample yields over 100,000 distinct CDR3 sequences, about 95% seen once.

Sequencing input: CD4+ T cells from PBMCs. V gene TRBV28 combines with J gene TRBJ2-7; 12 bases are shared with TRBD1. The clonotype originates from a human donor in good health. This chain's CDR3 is CASTTEGTGGHEQYF. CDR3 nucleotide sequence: TGTGCCAGCACCACTGAAGGGACAGGGGGCCACGAGCAGTACTTC.